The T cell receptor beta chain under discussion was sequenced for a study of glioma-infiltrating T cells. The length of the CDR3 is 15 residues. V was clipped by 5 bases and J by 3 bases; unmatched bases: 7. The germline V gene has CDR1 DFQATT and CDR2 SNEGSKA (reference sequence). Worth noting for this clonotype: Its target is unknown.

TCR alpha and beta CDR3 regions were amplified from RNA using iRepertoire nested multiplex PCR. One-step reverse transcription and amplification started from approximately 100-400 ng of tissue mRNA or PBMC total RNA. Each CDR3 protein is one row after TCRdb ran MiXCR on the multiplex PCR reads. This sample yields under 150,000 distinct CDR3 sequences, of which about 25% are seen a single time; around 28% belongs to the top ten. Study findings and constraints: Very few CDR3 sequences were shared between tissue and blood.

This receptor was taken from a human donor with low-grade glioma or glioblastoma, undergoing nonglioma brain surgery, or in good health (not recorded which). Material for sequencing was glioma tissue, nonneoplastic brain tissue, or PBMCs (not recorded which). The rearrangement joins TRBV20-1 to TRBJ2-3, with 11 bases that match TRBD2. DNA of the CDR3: TGCAGTGCTGGGGTTAGCGGGGGGGCAACAGATACGCAGTATTTT. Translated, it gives CSAGVSGGATDTQYF.